This TCR beta chain was captured in a study of cytomegalovirus exposure and HLA in healthy donors. J was trimmed by 7 bases and V by 0 bases; bases with no gene match: 6. The CDR3 has 15 residues. CDR1 is SGDLS and CDR2 is YYNGEE in the germline V gene. Notes on this clone: The target antigen is unknown.

Broader study findings: Common viral pathogens (according to a later analysis) appeared linked to several of the most significant clusters. DRB1 had the most TCR associations and HLA-C the fewest, a later analysis found, with rates varying by HLA locus. Specific recognition of CMV antigens was confirmed in vitro for a few chains (all CMV-associated).

The PCR made use of 60 Vbeta and 13 Jbeta primers. Per the authors' pipeline: About 12 million of some 80 million unique TCR beta chains were shared, per a later count. Produced via immunoSEQ multiplex PCR; TCRdb's table is partial and in-frame only. That table supplies the V and J calls and clone size; D and trimming were determined from the DNA. Here the sample spans roughly 100,000 clones, over 60% being singletons. The sample taken for sequencing was PBMCs. The receptor comes from a woman in her forties or fifties in good health and CMV-seropositive. This chain links TRBV9 with TRBJ1-4, with 7 bases identical to TRBD1. CDR3 coding DNA: TGTGCCAGCAGCGTAGGGACAGGTCCTGGTGAAAAACTGTTTTTT. Its protein is CASSVGTGPGEKLFF.